This T cell receptor (beta chain) was sequenced in a study of cytotoxic CD8 clonotypes in ibrutinib-treated CLL. CDR1 and CDR2 (germline): SNHLY, FYNNEI. V lost 5 bases to trimming and J lost 5 bases, with 6 bases between them. The CDR3 extends over 11 amino acids. Repertoires were generated with immunoSEQ multiplex PCR, while TCRdb's copy carries only in-frame clones and drops some. This sample has some 300,000 clones, with about 77% found just once. Sequences were derived from PBMCs, sampled before ibrutinib treatment. The sequence came from a human donor with chronic lymphocytic leukemia. This chain connects TRBV2 to TRBJ2-5; no definite D call. This CDR3 is CASSSGETQYF. The CDR3 coding sequence is TGTGCCAGCAGTAGTGGGGAGACCCAGTACTTC.